This TCR beta chain was sequenced during a study of OX40 agonist ivuxolimab in advanced cancers. Study background: Of the participants, under 50% had some prior anti-PD-1, anti-PD-L1 or anti-CTLA-4 therapy, which was allowed.

Unmatched junction bases numbered 8, after V lost 4 bases and J lost 1 base. Per the germline V gene, CDR1 is MNHNS and CDR2 is SASEGT. The CDR3 is made up of 16 amino acids. TCRdb's table, derived via immunoSEQ multiplex PCR, lists solely in-frame clones and lacks some. The sample gives tens of thousands of clones, approximately 87% of which show up once; about 3% is in the top ten. V and J are TRBV6-1 and TRBJ2-3, with 7 bases identical to TRBD1. The specimen was CD4+ or CD8+ T cells sorted from blood, collected in a trial of the OX40 agonist ivuxolimab. The receptor comes from an adult with an advanced solid tumor such as melanoma, head and neck, liver or kidney cancer. The CDR3 sequence is CASSGRTGPRTDTQYF. In DNA, the CDR3 is TGTGCCAGCAGTGGGAGGACAGGACCCCGCACAGATACGCAGTATTTT.